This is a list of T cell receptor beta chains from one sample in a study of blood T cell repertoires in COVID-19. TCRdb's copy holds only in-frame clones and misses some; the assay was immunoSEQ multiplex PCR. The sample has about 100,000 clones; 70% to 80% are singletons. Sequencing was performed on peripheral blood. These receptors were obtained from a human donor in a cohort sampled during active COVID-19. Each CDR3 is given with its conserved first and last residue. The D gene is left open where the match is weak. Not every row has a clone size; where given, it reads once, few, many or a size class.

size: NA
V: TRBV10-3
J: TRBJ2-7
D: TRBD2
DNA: TGTGCCATCAGTGAGTCGACTAGCGGGAGGATTTCCACGCCCTACGAGCAGTACTTC
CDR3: CAISESTSGRISTPYEQYF

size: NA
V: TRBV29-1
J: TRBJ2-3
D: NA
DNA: TGCAGCGGCCGGGGGGCGATGTCATATACGCAGTATTTT
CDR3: CSGRGAMSYTQYF

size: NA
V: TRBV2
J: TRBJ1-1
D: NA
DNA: TGTGCCAGCAGTGTGGCAGGGAACACTGAAGCTTTCTTT
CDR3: CASSVAGNTEAFF

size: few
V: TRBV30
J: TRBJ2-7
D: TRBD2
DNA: TGTGCATTGACTAGCGGGAGGGCTCACGAGCAGTACTTC
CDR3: CALTSGRAHEQYF

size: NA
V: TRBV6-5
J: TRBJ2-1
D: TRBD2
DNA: TGTGCCAGCAGTCGAGCGGGAGGCCCAGGGAATGAGCAGTTCTTC
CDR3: CASSRAGGPGNEQFF

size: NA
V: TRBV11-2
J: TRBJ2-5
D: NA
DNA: TGTGCCAGCAGACACGCAGGGTCCCGGGAGACCCAGTACTTC
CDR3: CASRHAGSRETQYF

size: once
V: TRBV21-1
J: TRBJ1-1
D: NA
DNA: TGTGCCAGCAGCAAAGAACAGGGGGTCGAGTGGAACACTGAAGCTTTCTTT
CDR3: CASSKEQGVEWNTEAFF

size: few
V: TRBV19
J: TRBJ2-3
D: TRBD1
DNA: TGTGCCACCGGGACAGGTTACACAGATACGCAGTATTTT
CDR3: CATGTGYTDTQYF

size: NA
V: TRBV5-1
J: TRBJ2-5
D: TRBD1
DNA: TGCGCCAGCAGCCTTGCCCGGGACAGGGGGGAATTCCAAGAGACCCAGTACTTC
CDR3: CASSLARDRGEFQETQYF

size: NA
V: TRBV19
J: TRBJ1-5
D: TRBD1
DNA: TGTGCCAGTAGTATAAGGGGGCCCCCCGAAAGCAATCAGCCCCAGCATTTT
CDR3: CASSIRGPPESNQPQHF

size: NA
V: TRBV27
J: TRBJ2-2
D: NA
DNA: TGTGCCAGCAGGACGGGACAACCCTGGGTCGGGGAGCTGTTTTTT
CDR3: CASRTGQPWVGELFF